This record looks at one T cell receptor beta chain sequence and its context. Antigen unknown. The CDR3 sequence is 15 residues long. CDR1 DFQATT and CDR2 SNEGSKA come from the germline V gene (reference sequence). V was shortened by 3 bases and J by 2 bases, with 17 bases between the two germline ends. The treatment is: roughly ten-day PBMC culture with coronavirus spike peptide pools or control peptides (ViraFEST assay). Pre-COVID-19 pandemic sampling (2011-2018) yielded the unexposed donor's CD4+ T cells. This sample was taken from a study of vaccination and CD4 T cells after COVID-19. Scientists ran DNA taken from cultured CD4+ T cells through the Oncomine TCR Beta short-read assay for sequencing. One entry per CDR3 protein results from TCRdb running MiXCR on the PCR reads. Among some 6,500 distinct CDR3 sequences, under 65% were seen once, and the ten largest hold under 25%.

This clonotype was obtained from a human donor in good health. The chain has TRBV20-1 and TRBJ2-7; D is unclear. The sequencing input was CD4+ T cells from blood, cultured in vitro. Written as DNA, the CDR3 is TGCAGTGCTAGGTCTGCCGGGCCGGACCCCTACGAGCAGTACTTC. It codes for CSARSAGPDPYEQYF.